The clone carrying this T cell receptor (beta chain) was picked up a small number of times. Antigen unknown. This record comes from a study of T cell repertoires in cytomegalovirus infection. Study overall: CMV infection and matching HLA type were both indicated by public TCR beta signatures.

Germline V gives CDR1 SGHTA, CDR2 FQGNSA. The germline V and J ends were trimmed by 0 bases and 6 bases, with 14 bases remaining between them. The CDR3 has 16 residues. Study findings and constraints: The ex vivo response was dominated by HLA-C-restricted CMV-specific TCR beta clonotypes.

TCRdb passed the reads through MiXCR, listing each CDR3 protein once. The sample consists of around 81,000 distinct CDR3 sequences, around 40% of them appearing once. The clonotype originates from a human donor in good health (CMV status not recorded). Some clones in this sample may be carry-over from other donors' samples. This chain joins TRBV7-2 and TRBJ2-2; no clear D. The sample consisted of CD8+ T cells from cultured PBMCs, taken from culture after CMV antigen stimulation. The DNA of the CDR3 is TGTGCCAGCAGCTTAGCCGGACCCGGGTCCGCCGGGGAGCTGTTTTTT. Translated: CASSLAGPGSAGELFF.